This entry lists 24 T cell receptor beta chains sequenced from one sample in a study of beta chain features in type 1 diabetes. Notes on the study in general: Shorter TCRB CDR3s, moderately but significantly so, were found in Type 1 diabetes patients in all four CD4+ subsets.

The whole isolated RNA underwent reverse transcription, so sequencing captured expressed TCRB transcripts. TCRdb keeps only in-frame clones here, not all; method: immunoSEQ multiplex PCR. The data show under 850,000 clones, around an eighth seen once. Their recognized antigens are unknown. Sequencing input: naive CD4+ T cells from blood. The receptors stem from a man younger than 35 with type 1 diabetes.

This clone was detected only a few times. The V call is TRBV2, the J call TRBJ2-7; 10 bases fit TRBD1. V dropped 6 bases and J dropped 7; count of bases not matched to a gene: 9. Per germline, CDR1 SNHLY and CDR2 FYNNEI. This CDR3 has 14 residues. The CDR3 region is CASSGTGDPGEQYF. The CDR3 coding sequence is TGTGCCAGCAGCGGGACAGGGGATCCGGGTGAGCAGTACTTC. Full variable domain (remainder filled in from reference TRBV2 and TRBJ2-7): EPEVTQTPSHQVTQMGQEVILRCVPISNHLYFYWYRQILGQKVEFLVSFYNNEISEKSEIFDDQFSVERPDGSNFTLKIRSTKLEDSAMYFCASSGTGDPGEQYFGPGTRLTVT.

This clone was seen more than once but under ten times. The J gene is TRBJ2-1, the V gene TRBV29-1; D gene uncertain. Deletions cut 4 bases from V and 0 bases from J, with 25 bases between. Germline CDR1 and CDR2: SQVTM and ANQGSEA. This CDR3 contains 19 residues. The CDR3 coding sequence is TGCAGCGTTGCCCCAGTCCCCGGGTTGGGCCTCCGCTCCTACAATGAGCAGTTCTTC. As protein: CSVAPVPGLGLRSYNEQFF.

The V and J genes are TRBV6-5 and TRBJ2-2; possible D gene TRBD2, 5 bases. The germline V gene encodes CDR1 MNHEY and CDR2 SVGAGI. The ends were cut back, 6 bases at V and 1 base at J, with 9 bases in the middle. This CDR3 is built from 14 residues. DNA for the CDR3: TGTGCCAGCAGAAGCCGGGGGAACACCGGGGAGCTGTTTTTT. Translated: CASRSRGNTGELFF.

V is TRBV30 and J is TRBJ2-2; either TRBD1 or TRBD2 may supply D (6 bases each). This CDR3 spans 15 amino acids. V lost 4 bases to trimming and J lost 6 bases, with 18 bases between them. Germline CDR1 and CDR2: GTSNPN and SVGIG (reference sequence). CDR3 protein: CAWKYLQGGAGELFF. CDR3 coding DNA: TGTGCCTGGAAATACTTACAGGGAGGAGCCGGGGAGCTGTTTTTT. Looking up the rest from reference TRBV30 and TRBJ2-2 gives the full variable domain: SQTIHQWPATLVQPVGSPLSLECTVEGTSNPNLYWYRQAAGRGLQLLFYSVGIGQISSEVPQNLSASRPQDRQFILSSKKLLLSDSGFYLCAWKYLQGGAGELFFGEGSRLTVL.

The gene calls are TRBV5-1 and TRBJ1-6, with TRBD1 matching over 8 bases. The germline gives CDR1 SGHRS, CDR2 YFSETQ. The junction had 3 bases not matched to a gene; V was cut back by 0 bases and J by 10 bases. The CDR3 length is 14 residues. This chain's CDR3 is CASSLGQGASPLHF. The CDR3, as DNA: TGCGCCAGCAGCTTGGGGCAGGGGGCCTCACCCCTCCACTTT.

The chain couples TRBV29-1 to TRBJ1-2, with D unresolved. The CDR3 runs to 14 residues. CDR1 and CDR2 from the germline V gene are SQVTM and ANQGSEA. The V and J ends lost 1 base and 2 bases respectively, with 11 bases between them. CDR3 in DNA: TGCAGCGTTGAAGCACAATGGGGAAACTATGGCTACACCTTC. Translating it yields CSVEAQWGNYGYTF.

The chain couples TRBV11-3 to TRBJ2-3; no definite D call. This CDR3 contains 15 residues. Germline values: CDR1 SGHNT, CDR2 YENEEA. The V end was cut by 3 bases, the J end by 1 base, with 11 bases between. CDR3 protein: CASSFGQPGTDTQYF. As DNA, the CDR3 is TGTGCCAGCAGCTTCGGGCAGCCGGGCACAGATACGCAGTATTTT.

The rearrangement links TRBV7-6 to TRBJ1-1; D might be TRBD1 (6 bases). V was trimmed by 6 bases and J by 4 bases, leaving 12 bases between them. The CDR3 is 13 amino acids. Germline V gene data show CDR1 as SGHVS and CDR2 as FNYEAQ. This CDR3 reads CASRVQGSTEAFF. The CDR3 DNA sequence: TGTGCCAGCAGAGTACAGGGTAGCACTGAAGCTTTCTTT.

V and J are TRBV11-3 and TRBJ2-1, with TRBD2 matching over 9 bases. The germline gives CDR1 SGHNT, CDR2 YENEEA. V was clipped by 4 bases and J by 9 bases; unmatched bases: 4. The CDR3 spans 13 residues. The CDR3 spells CASSSSTSGEQFF. The DNA for the CDR3 is TGTGCCAGCAGCTCCTCGACTAGCGGTGAGCAGTTCTTC.

The gene calls are TRBV5-1 and TRBJ1-2; perhaps TRBD1 as D (5 bases). There are 13 residues in the CDR3. Germline lookup yields CDR1 SGHRS and CDR2 YFSETQ. V was clipped by 5 bases and J by 3 bases, with 11 bases between them. CDR3 sequence (DNA): TGCGCCAGCAGATTGACAGCAGACTATGGCTACACCTTC. The encoded protein is CASRLTADYGYTF.

This chain links TRBV11-3 with TRBJ1-1; a possible D gene is TRBD1 (6 bases). V dropped 7 bases and J dropped 7 bases, with 13 bases sitting between them. The germline gives CDR1 SGHNT, CDR2 YENEEA. The CDR3 spans 12 residues. CDR3 amino acids: CASTLTGLEAFF. In DNA form, the CDR3 reads TGTGCCAGCACCTTGACAGGACTTGAAGCTTTCTTT.

The CDR3 sequence: CASSSLGAGGLNEQFF. The CDR3 DNA sequence: TGTGCCAGCAGCTCCCTAGGAGCGGGGGGGCTCAATGAGCAGTTCTTC. V is TRBV11-3 and J is TRBJ2-1; 10 positions match TRBD2. The CDR3 covers 16 residues. V lost 4 bases and J lost 6; bases outside the gene matches: 9. CDR1 SGHNT and CDR2 YENEEA come from the germline V gene.

The CDR3 nucleotides are TGTGCCACCAGCACGCTCGGTGTGAACACTGAAGCTTTCTTT. This sequence encodes CATSTLGVNTEAFF. The chain carries TRBV15 and TRBJ1-1, with unresolved D. The V end lost 4 bases, the J end lost 0 bases, and 9 bases lay between the germline ends. This CDR3 comprises 14 residues. Germline CDR1 LNHNV, CDR2 YYDKDF (reference sequence).

Only a few counts were recorded for this clone. The gene calls are TRBV11-3 and TRBJ1-1, with D unclear. The CDR3 has 14 amino acids. V shed 5 bases and J shed 1 base, with 11 bases lying between them. The germline V gene encodes CDR1 SGHNT and CDR2 YENEEA. CDR3 DNA sequence: TGTGCCAGCAGCCGCGATGCAGCGAACACTGAAGCTTTCTTT. Protein sequence: CASSRDAANTEAFF.

This clone was detected only a few times. The chain links TRBV30 to TRBJ2-5; perhaps D is TRBD1 or TRBD2 (5 bases each). CDR1 is GTSNPN and CDR2 is SVGIG in the germline V gene (reference sequence). This CDR3 has 13 residues. The germline V and J ends were trimmed by 3 bases and 2 bases, with 10 bases remaining between them. CDR3 nucleotide sequence: TGTGCCTGGAGCAGGGAGAAGCAAGAGACCCAGTACTTC. Translation: CAWSREKQETQYF.

This chain links TRBV28 with TRBJ1-4, with no clear D. Germline CDR1 MDHEN, CDR2 SYDVKM. The V end lost 4 bases, the J end lost 5 bases, and 11 bases lay between the germline ends. The CDR3 length is 14 residues. CDR3 loop: CASSSGVQNEKLFF. CDR3 bases: TGTGCCAGCAGTTCCGGGGTCCAAAATGAAAAACTGTTTTTT.

This clone was detected a few times. The chain carries TRBV6-4 and TRBJ1-1; D gene ambiguous. This CDR3 is built from 14 residues. V was shortened by 6 bases and J by 0 bases, with 11 bases between the two germline ends. CDR1 is MRHNA and CDR2 is SNTAGT in the germline V gene. The CDR3 region is CASSVSGVNTEAFF. DNA for the CDR3: TGTGCCAGCAGCGTGAGTGGGGTGAACACTGAAGCTTTCTTT.

This clone was observed a handful of times. V usage is TRBV11-2 and J usage is TRBJ1-1; a possible D gene is TRBD1 (6 bases). Trimming left V 8 bases short and J 1 base short, with 11 bases between. Germline assignment: CDR1 SGHAT and CDR2 FQNNGV. The CDR3 is 13 amino acids. The CDR3 spells CASLNRENTEAFF. The DNA of the CDR3 is TGTGCCAGCCTTAACAGGGAGAACACTGAAGCTTTCTTT.

The gene calls are TRBV9 and TRBJ2-1; TRBD1 agrees at 8 bases. This CDR3 has 17 amino acids. Trimming removed 3 bases from V and 0 bases from J; junction bases left unmatched: 8. Germline loops: CDR1 SGDLS, CDR2 YYNGEE. The CDR3 is CASSAPRTGSSYNEQFF. CDR3 nucleotide sequence: TGTGCCAGCAGCGCCCCGCGGACAGGGAGCTCCTACAATGAGCAGTTCTTC.

This clone was seen more than once but under ten times. J is TRBJ2-3 and V is TRBV28; possible D gene TRBD1, 6 bases. The CDR3 is 12 amino acids. Germline assignment: CDR1 MDHEN and CDR2 SYDVKM. V was trimmed by 7 bases and J by 1 base, leaving 6 bases between them. The CDR3 spells CASTGGTDTQYF. CDR3 bases: TGTGCCAGCACAGGGGGCACAGATACGCAGTATTTT.

With respect to this clone: One junction end does not reproduce the germline sequence, and a read error may be involved. V gene TRBV11-2 combines with J gene TRBJ2-5; D possibly corresponds to TRBD2 (5 bases). The CDR3 has 13 amino acids. Germline CDR1 SGHAT, CDR2 FQNNGV. This CDR3 is CASSSGNQETQYF. The CDR3 DNA reads as TGTGCCAGCAGCTCGGGAAACCAGGAGACCCAGTACTTC.

This clone was seen only once. The chain recombines TRBV5-1 with TRBJ2-7; TRBD1 matches at 11 bases. The CDR3 consists of 15 residues. CDR1 and CDR2 (germline): SGHRS, YFSETQ. The junction had 6 bases not matched to a gene; V was cut back by 2 bases and J by 5 bases. CDR3 sequence reads: CASSFGQGAFDEQYF. CDR3 sequence (DNA): TGCGCCAGCAGCTTTGGACAGGGGGCGTTCGACGAGCAGTACTTC.

The chain couples TRBV2 to TRBJ1-2; D may be TRBD1 (5 bases). Germline V gives CDR1 SNHLY, CDR2 FYNNEI. The CDR3 extends over 17 amino acids. Deletions cut 5 bases from V and 2 bases from J, with 21 bases between. Here the CDR3 DNA reads TGTGCCAGCAGTCGAACGGCAGGGAAAGGAGAAAACTATGGCTACACCTTC. Amino acids: CASSRTAGKGENYGYTF.

This clone has only a few counts. The chain employs TRBV2 and TRBJ2-3; 9 bases map to TRBD2. From germline, CDR1 is SNHLY and CDR2 FYNNEI. V shed 2 bases and J 4 bases; nucleotides not matched to a gene: 7. This CDR3 spans 16 amino acids. Here the CDR3 reads CASSELGSGGPDTQYF. For the CDR3, the DNA is TGTGCCAGCAGTGAATTGGGTAGCGGGGGCCCAGATACGCAGTATTTT.